This entry lists 24 T cell receptor beta chains sequenced from one sample in a study of blood T cell repertoires in COVID-19. Data came from immunoSEQ multiplex PCR; TCRdb stores just in-frame clones and leaves some out. The table includes roughly 180,000 clones, approximately 85% detected once. Sequenced material: PBMCs or T cells enriched from blood (not recorded which). All receptors derive from a man aged 40-49 years who had recovered from COVID-19.

This clone has more than one count but fewer than ten. This chain connects TRBV5-5 to TRBJ1-1, with a tentative D call TRBD1 (6 bases). The CDR3 sequence is 15 residues long. Trimming removed 2 bases at V and 1 base at J, with 12 bases between. Germline V CDR1 and CDR2: SGHKS, YYEKEE (reference sequence). The CDR3: CASSLAGAGNTEAFF. CDR3 sequence (DNA): TGTGCCAGCAGCTTAGCGGGGGCTGGGAACACTGAAGCTTTCTTT. The full variable domain, in which reference TRBV5-5 and TRBJ1-1 provide the parts outside the CDR3, is DAGVTQSPTHLIKTRGQQVTLRCSPISGHKSVSWYQQVLGQGPQFIFQYYEKEERGRGNFPDRFSARQFPNYSSELNVNALLLGDSALYLCASSLAGAGNTEAFFGQGTRLTVV.

V is TRBV11-2 and J is TRBJ1-5; weak D call: TRBD1 (5 bases). Trimming left V 1 base short and J 7 bases short, with 14 bases between. Germline-derived CDR1 and CDR2 are SGHAT and FQNNGV. The CDR3 covers 15 residues. The CDR3 protein is CASSLAFGGGQPQHF. The CDR3 bases are TGTGCCAGCAGCTTAGCTTTCGGGGGTGGCCAGCCCCAGCATTTT.

There are a few counts of this clone. The chain has TRBV25-1 and TRBJ1-2; D gene unclear. Per the germline V gene, CDR1 is MGHDK and CDR2 is SYGVNS. V gave up 4 bases and J gave up 7 bases, with 13 bases separating them. The CDR3 is 13 amino acids. DNA of the CDR3: TGTGCCAGCAGTGTCCACCGAGGAGGTGGCTACACCTTC. The encoded protein is CASSVHRGGGYTF.

This clone has more than one count but fewer than ten. The chain couples TRBV27 to TRBJ1-6, with D perhaps TRBD1 (5 bases). This CDR3 region has 15 residues. Germline V gene sequence: CDR1 MNHEY, CDR2 SMNVEV (reference sequence). V lost 6 bases, J lost 9 bases, and 18 bases lay in between. CDR3 sequence (DNA): TGTGCCAGCAGCCCCACGGGGGGTCTAGGTTCACCCCTCCACTTT. It specifies CASSPTGGLGSPLHF.

The J gene is TRBJ1-5, the V gene TRBV19; D is unclear. Between the trimmed V and J ends, which lost 3 bases and 4 bases, there was a span of 7 bases. The CDR3 has 13 amino acids. The germline V gene encodes CDR1 LNHDA and CDR2 SQIVND (reference sequence). The CDR3 sequence is CASSIVGNQPQHF. CDR3 nucleotides: TGTGCCAGTAGTATCGTCGGGAATCAGCCCCAGCATTTT.

The chain is built from TRBV5-6 and TRBJ2-2; no firm D call. The CDR3 totals 15 residues. In germline, CDR1 is SGHDT, CDR2 YYEEEE. V lost 1 base and J lost 4, with 11 bases in between. The CDR3 region is CASSLRPSGTGELFF. Written as DNA, the CDR3 is TGTGCCAGCAGCTTGAGGCCCTCAGGCACCGGGGAGCTGTTTTTT.

This clone was picked up one time. V and J are TRBV28 and TRBJ1-2; 7 nucleotides line up with TRBD1. This CDR3 spans 15 amino acids. Per the germline V gene, CDR1 is MDHEN and CDR2 is SYDVKM. After removal of 5 bases from V and 0 bases from J, the junction contained 6 bases not matched to a gene. CDR3 loop: CASSPHTGANYGYTF. The CDR3 DNA reads TGTGCCAGCAGTCCCCATACAGGGGCTAACTATGGCTACACCTTC.

This clone showed up just once. This chain joins TRBV7-8 and TRBJ2-1; TRBD2 aligns across 10 bases. Trimming removed 0 bases from V and 6 bases from J; junction bases left unmatched: 2. This CDR3 region has 15 residues. Germline assignment: CDR1 SGHVS and CDR2 FQNEAQ. Here the CDR3 DNA reads TGTGCCAGCAGCTTAGCCCTAGCGGGGGCCAATGAGCAGTTCTTC. The encoded protein is CASSLALAGANEQFF. Supplemented by reference TRBV7-8 and TRBJ2-1, the full variable domain reads GAGVSQSPRYKVAKRGQDVALRCDPISGHVSLFWYQQALGQGPEFLTYFQNEAQLDKSGLPSDRFFAERPEGSVSTLKIQRTQQEDSAVYLCASSLALAGANEQFFGPGTRLTVL.

The rearrangement joins TRBV4-1 to TRBJ1-2, with TRBD1 identical over 10 bases. This CDR3 contains 15 residues. The V gene end was trimmed by 1 base and the J gene end by 6 bases; junction bases not matched to a gene: 5. CDR1 is MGHRA, CDR2 YSYEKL, per germline. CDR3: CASSQGGTGADGYTF. The CDR3 region has the DNA TGCGCCAGCAGCCAAGGAGGGACAGGGGCAGATGGCTACACCTTC.

The chain uses TRBV19 and TRBJ1-1; D gene uncertain. The CDR3 is 14 residues long. The V and J ends lost 7 bases and 4 bases respectively, with 16 bases between them. CDR1 LNHDA and CDR2 SQIVND come from the germline V gene (reference sequence). The CDR3: CASTHPPSGTEAFF. Written as DNA, the CDR3 is TGTGCCAGTACCCACCCCCCATCGGGCACTGAAGCTTTCTTT.

J is TRBJ1-2 and V is TRBV15; the match to TRBD1 covers 8 bases. The germline V gene has CDR1 LNHNV and CDR2 YYDKDF (reference sequence). The length of the CDR3 is 16 residues. V lost 0 bases and J lost 6; bases outside the gene matches: 9. The CDR3 loop is CATSRDQGRGPHGYTF. CDR3 nucleotide sequence: TGTGCCACCAGCAGAGATCAGGGCAGGGGGCCGCATGGCTACACCTTC. Supplemented by reference TRBV15 and TRBJ1-2, the full variable domain reads DAMVIQNPRYQVTQFGKPVTLSCSQTLNHNVMYWYQQKSSQAPKLLFHYYDKDFNNEADTPDNFQSRRPNTSFCFLDIRSPGLGDTAMYLCATSRDQGRGPHGYTFGSGTRLTVV.

The J gene is TRBJ2-7, the V gene TRBV4-1; possibly TRBD2 for D (6 bases). The length of the CDR3 is 13 residues. Germline-derived CDR1 and CDR2 are MGHRA and YSYEKL. Trimming removed 0 bases from V and 7 bases from J, with 10 bases in between. CDR3 protein: CASSQDGAGEQYF. The DNA of the CDR3 is TGCGCCAGCAGCCAAGACGGGGCGGGGGAGCAGTACTTC.

The chain is built from TRBV4-1 and TRBJ1-4; 8 nucleotides match TRBD1. There are 16 residues in the CDR3. The ends lost 0 bases at V and 5 bases at J; junction bases unmatched: 5. Germline lookup yields CDR1 MGHRA and CDR2 YSYEKL. The CDR3 protein is CASSQEGGTGNEKLFF. The CDR3 bases are TGCGCCAGCAGCCAAGAGGGTGGGACAGGAAATGAAAAACTGTTTTTT.

The table lists this clone with a count of one. The chain couples TRBV28 to TRBJ1-3; 8 bases map to TRBD1. V shed 3 bases and J 4 bases; nucleotides not matched to a gene: 5. This CDR3 has 15 amino acids. Germline V gene sequence: CDR1 MDHEN, CDR2 SYDVKM. The CDR3 protein is CASSFQGARGNTIYF. CDR3 nucleotides: TGTGCCAGCAGTTTTCAGGGGGCGCGGGGAAACACCATATATTTT.

The genes are TRBV19 and TRBJ1-6; D ambiguous. Trimming pared 8 bases from V and 9 bases from J, leaving 14 bases between. In germline, CDR1 is LNHDA, CDR2 SQIVND (reference sequence). CDR3 length: 13 amino acids. The CDR3 DNA reads as TGTGCCAGTGAGGCAGTATTGGGTTCACCCCTCCACTTT. Its protein is CASEAVLGSPLHF.

The gene calls are TRBV7-9 and TRBJ1-2, with 9 bases matching TRBD1. Germline values: CDR1 SEHNR, CDR2 FQNEAQ (reference sequence). The CDR3 is 15 amino acids. Germline trimming cut 5 bases from V and 4 bases from J; bases unmatched to any gene: 8. DNA for the CDR3: TGTGCCAGCAGCATCGACAGGGGGGATCTCTATGGCTACACCTTC. This translates into CASSIDRGDLYGYTF.

As regards this clone: Other DNA sequences in the sample encode the same CDR3. The rearrangement joins TRBV11-2 to TRBJ2-5; D remains unclear. This CDR3 spans 11 amino acids. CDR1 and CDR2 (germline): SGHAT, FQNNGV. V lost 5 bases, J lost 2 bases, and 3 bases lay in between. CDR3 sequence (DNA): TGTGCCAGCAGCCCACAAGAGACCCAGTACTTC. Amino acids: CASSPQETQYF.

The chain employs TRBV12-3 or TRBV12-4 and TRBJ2-5; tentatively, D is TRBD1 (5 bases). CDR3 length equals 13 residues. CDR3 sequence (DNA): TGTGTGTCAGGGCCCAGGGCCCAAGAGACCCAGTACTTC. It encodes CVSGPRAQETQYF.

This chain joins TRBV3-1 (or the pseudogene TRBV3-2) and TRBJ2-7; TRBD2 matches 7 bases. The CDR3 contains 15 residues. V shed 2 bases and J 1 base; nucleotides not matched to a gene: 5. The V gene's germline CDR1 is LGHDT and CDR2 YNNKEL (reference sequence). The CDR3 protein is CASSQRAGISYEQYF. For the CDR3, the DNA is TGTGCCAGCAGCCAAAGAGCGGGAATTTCCTACGAGCAGTACTTC.

The chain combines TRBV5-1 with TRBJ1-4; perhaps TRBD1 as D (5 bases). The CDR3 runs 14 residues. Germline V lookup: CDR1 SGHRS, CDR2 YFSETQ. V lost 1 base to trimming and J lost 6 bases, with 10 bases between them. The CDR3 loop is CASSLRGSDEKLFF. CDR3 nucleotides: TGCGCCAGCAGCTTGCGGGGGTCGGATGAAAAACTGTTTTTT.

The chain recombines TRBV19 with TRBJ1-2, with TRBD1 matching over 8 bases. Germline V gene lookup returns CDR1 LNHDA and CDR2 SQIVND (reference sequence). J lost 0 bases, V lost 3 bases, and 6 bases had no gene match. The length of the CDR3 is 16 residues. CDR3 nucleotides: TGTGCCAGTAGTATGCCAGGGGGCATTCCTAACTATGGCTACACCTTC. Encoded protein: CASSMPGGIPNYGYTF.

The chain has TRBV6-4 and TRBJ2-2; TRBD1 is a possible D gene (6 bases). Germline lookup yields CDR1 MRHNA and CDR2 SNTAGT. The CDR3 loop spans 14 amino acids. V was cut by 6 bases and J by 4 bases, with 12 bases left in between. The CDR3 is CASRLQGFTGELFF. The CDR3 DNA sequence: TGTGCCAGCAGACTACAGGGATTCACCGGGGAGCTGTTTTTT.

The chain has TRBV18 and TRBJ2-3, with 12 bases aligning to TRBD1. The CDR3 has 16 amino acids. The trim removed 0 bases at V and 7 bases at J, leaving 5 bases unmatched. Germline values: CDR1 KGHSH, CDR2 LQKENI. The CDR3 DNA is TGTGCCAGCTCACCACCAGGGACAGGGGGCAGGTATACGCAGTATTTT. It yields the protein CASSPPGTGGRYTQYF.

V is TRBV19 and J is TRBJ1-2; D unresolved. V was trimmed by 1 base and J by 0 bases, leaving 9 bases between them. Germline lookup yields CDR1 LNHDA and CDR2 SQIVND (reference sequence). CDR3 length equals 15 residues. CDR3 sequence (DNA): TGTGCCAGTAGTATAGCTGGCAGGTCTAACTATGGCTACACCTTC. Protein sequence: CASSIAGRSNYGYTF.